Presented here are 21 T cell receptor beta chains from one specimen sequenced in a study of shared T cell receptors in the human thymus. Measured with immunoSEQ multiplex PCR; TCRdb has only the in-frame clones, and not every one. The sample lists roughly 700,000 clones; approximately 90% were seen once. The sample also formed part of further work on human thymus T cells.

The sample consisted of thymocytes. The receptor source for this set is a boy under three years old with a congenital heart defect.

The chain employs TRBV19 and TRBJ2-1, with D tentatively TRBD1 or TRBD2 (9 bases each). This CDR3 is 20 amino acids long. The germline V and J ends were trimmed by 5 bases and 0 bases, with 26 bases remaining between them. The germline gives CDR1 LNHDA, CDR2 SQIVND (reference sequence). CDR3 in DNA: TGTGCCAGTAGTGGACAGGGGATAGCGGGAGTCCTTCCCTCCTACAATGAGCAGTTCTTC. It specifies CASSGQGIAGVLPSYNEQFF.

This clone was counted only a few times. This CDR3 reads CASSQGGGKLFF. CDR3 nucleotide sequence: TGCGCCAGCAGCCAAGGGGGAGGAAAACTGTTTTTT. The chain carries TRBV4-3 and TRBJ1-4, with unresolved D. The germline V gene has CDR1 LGHNA and CDR2 YSLEER. CDR3 length: 12 residues. Trimming removed 1 base at V and 10 bases at J, with 7 bases between.

The rearrangement joins TRBV4-3 to TRBJ2-1; D might be TRBD2 (5 bases). Germline values: CDR1 LGHNA, CDR2 YSLEER. The CDR3 sequence is 20 residues long. Between the trimmed V and J ends, which lost 3 bases and 1 base, there was a span of 25 bases. For the CDR3, the DNA is TGCGCCAGCAGCCATGGAGCGAAGAGAGGGCTCCTGAGATCCTACAATGAGCAGTTCTTC. This gives the protein CASSHGAKRGLLRSYNEQFF.

The chain employs TRBV9 and TRBJ1-2, with TRBD1 matching 8 bases. Trimming cost V 3 bases and J 5 bases; bases outside gene matches: 12. This CDR3 contains 16 residues. Looked up from germline, CDR1 is SGDLS and CDR2 is YYNGEE. CDR3 sequence reads: CASSGAPGQGVYGYTF. In DNA, the CDR3 is TGTGCCAGCAGCGGGGCCCCCGGACAGGGAGTATATGGCTACACCTTC.

The chain uses TRBV4-2 and TRBJ2-3, with 15 bases aligning to TRBD2. Germline V gives CDR1 LGHNA, CDR2 YNFKEQ. V lost 4 bases, J lost 0 bases, and 5 bases stayed unmatched. There are 18 residues in the CDR3. CDR3 sequence (DNA): TGTGCCAGCAGCCCTGCGGGACTAGCGGGAGGAAGCACAGATACGCAGTATTTT. It codes for CASSPAGLAGGSTDTQYF.

The chain joins TRBV15 to TRBJ1-2; 7 bases map to TRBD1. The CDR3 runs 13 residues. In germline, CDR1 is LNHNV, CDR2 YYDKDF (reference sequence). J lost 4 bases, V lost 4 bases, and 3 bases had no gene match. Here the CDR3 DNA reads TGTGCCACCAGCATACAGGGGCGCTATGGCTACACCTTC. It is translated as CATSIQGRYGYTF. Together with reference TRBV15 and TRBJ1-2, the CDR3 gives the full variable domain: DAMVIQNPRYQVTQFGKPVTLSCSQTLNHNVMYWYQQKSSQAPKLLFHYYDKDFNNEADTPDNFQSRRPNTSFCFLDIRSPGLGDTAMYLCATSIQGRYGYTFGSGTRLTVV.

A single count supports this clone. The V call is TRBV27, the J call TRBJ2-1; the match to TRBD1 covers 9 bases. CDR1 and CDR2 (germline): MNHEY, SMNVEV (reference sequence). Trimming took 5 bases from V and 2 from J; bases not matched to a gene: 13. This CDR3 contains 18 residues. CDR3 residues: CASSQWGTGRFTYNEQFF. The CDR3 nucleotides are TGTGCCAGCAGTCAATGGGGGACAGGGAGGTTCACCTACAATGAGCAGTTCTTC.

This chain links TRBV6-1 with TRBJ2-7; D unclear. V lost 6 bases and J 2 bases, leaving 11 bases between the germline ends. Germline lookup yields CDR1 MNHNS and CDR2 SASEGT. This CDR3 is 13 amino acids long. CDR3 residues: CASSPSGPYEQYF. The DNA for the CDR3 is TGTGCCAGCAGCCCCAGTGGTCCCTACGAGCAGTACTTC.

V usage is TRBV4-1 and J usage is TRBJ2-7; 7 nucleotides match TRBD2. The CDR3 length is 18 residues. Trimming at V came to 4 bases and at J to 3 bases, leaving 18 bases not matched to a gene. CDR1 is MGHRA and CDR2 is YSYEKL in the germline V gene. CDR3 residues: CASSLQEVGGGLCYEQYF. In DNA, the CDR3 is TGCGCCAGCAGCCTGCAAGAGGTTGGGGGGGGACTTTGCTACGAGCAGTACTTC.

V usage is TRBV28 and J usage is TRBJ2-7, with D tentatively TRBD1 (5 bases). This CDR3 comprises 12 residues. V lost 5 bases to trimming and J lost 4 bases, with 9 bases between them. Germline values: CDR1 MDHEN, CDR2 SYDVKM. The CDR3 coding sequence is TGTGCCAGCAGTCCAGGGTTGTACGAGCAGTACTTC. It encodes CASSPGLYEQYF.

In its sample, this clone was seen a few times. The chain combines TRBV4-3 with TRBJ2-7, with D possibly TRBD2 on 6 matching bases. The length of the CDR3 is 15 residues. The V end was cut by 0 bases, the J end by 3 bases, with 12 bases between. Germline values: CDR1 LGHNA, CDR2 YSLEER. CDR3 nucleotide sequence: TGCGCCAGCAGCCAAGAAAAAACGGGAGACTACGAGCAGTACTTC. Translated: CASSQEKTGDYEQYF.

This clone was seen once. This chain links TRBV30 with TRBJ1-2; 7 nucleotides line up with TRBD1. The CDR3 loop spans 14 amino acids. Germline V gene sequence: CDR1 GTSNPN, CDR2 SVGIG (reference sequence). Here the CDR3 DNA reads TGTGCTTGCATTACAGGGGAAATTAACTATGGCTACACCTTC. This translates into CACITGEINYGYTF.

The chain uses TRBV6-4 and TRBJ1-5; D unresolved. This CDR3 has 12 amino acids. V was pared by 2 bases and J by 7 bases, with 6 bases between. Germline assignment: CDR1 MRHNA and CDR2 SNTAGT. This CDR3 reads CASSDGEQPQHF. Written as DNA, the CDR3 is TGTGCCAGCAGTGACGGTGAGCAGCCCCAGCATTTT.

This sequence joins TRBV25-1 and TRBJ2-3; TRBD1 matches 7 bases. J lost 0 bases, V lost 5 bases, and 5 bases had no gene match. CDR1 is MGHDK, CDR2 SYGVNS, per germline. There are 15 residues in the CDR3. CDR3: CASSWTGASTDTQYF. DNA of the CDR3: TGTGCCAGCAGTTGGACAGGCGCTAGCACAGATACGCAGTATTTT. The entire variable domain, with the rest obtained from reference TRBV25-1 and TRBJ2-3, is as follows: EADIYQTPRYLVIGTGKKITLECSQTMGHDKMYWYQQDPGMELHLIHYSYGVNSTEKGDLSSESTVSRIRTEHFPLTLESARPSHTSQYLCASSWTGASTDTQYFGPGTRLTVL.

This chain joins TRBV27 and TRBJ2-7; 8 nucleotides align to TRBD2. The CDR3 loop spans 17 amino acids. V shed 4 bases, J shed 5 bases, and the junction held 16 bases outside the gene matches. Germline V gene sequence: CDR1 MNHEY, CDR2 SMNVEV (reference sequence). The CDR3 DNA sequence: TGTGCCAGCAGTTCCCGATCCCAGCGGGAGATACTCCACGAGCAGTACTTC. Translating it yields CASSSRSQREILHEQYF.

This rearrangement joins TRBV10-3 to TRBJ2-7; 11 bases fit TRBD1. CDR1 is ENHRY, CDR2 SYGVKD, per germline. The junction had 8 bases not matched to a gene; V was cut back by 10 bases and J by 0 bases. The CDR3 spans 15 residues. CDR3 sequence reads: CATGTGGLSSYEQYF. For the CDR3, the DNA is TGTGCCACCGGGACAGGGGGTTTGAGCTCCTACGAGCAGTACTTC.

The chain's CDR3 is CASSPLPPGLARYEQYF. Written as DNA, the CDR3 is TGTGCCAGCAGTCCTCTTCCCCCGGGACTAGCGAGGTACGAGCAGTACTTC. This sequence joins TRBV28 and TRBJ2-7, with 10 bases that match TRBD2. J gave up 4 bases and V 5 bases, and 14 bases lay outside the gene matches. The V gene's germline CDR1 is MDHEN and CDR2 SYDVKM. The CDR3 sequence is 17 residues long.

This clone was seen a single time. The J gene is TRBJ2-7, the V gene TRBV11-2; 9 bases fit TRBD1. V lost 3 bases and J lost 3; bases outside the gene matches: 9. Germline V gene data show CDR1 as SGHAT and CDR2 as FQNNGV. This CDR3 spans 16 amino acids. For the CDR3, the DNA is TGTGCCAGCAGCTTTACCCGACAGGGGGAAAACTACGAGCAGTACTTC. It codes for CASSFTRQGENYEQYF.

The chain carries TRBV7-9 and TRBJ2-7; possible D gene TRBD1, 7 bases. With 5 bases removed from V and 9 bases from J, the gap between germline ends came to 23 bases. This CDR3 is built from 15 residues. Germline CDR1 SEHNR, CDR2 FQNEAQ (reference sequence). CDR3 DNA: TGTGCCAGCAGCAACGCGGGGACAGCCTGGCGTGGGCAGTACTTC. This codes for CASSNAGTAWRGQYF.

J is TRBJ1-4 and V is TRBV27; no clear D gene. Trimming took 0 bases from V and 8 from J, leaving 13 bases between them. Germline lookup yields CDR1 MNHEY and CDR2 SMNVEV (reference sequence). The CDR3 covers 15 residues. The CDR3 spells CASSLSRREGEKLFF. Here the CDR3 DNA reads TGTGCCAGCAGTTTATCGCGGAGGGAAGGAGAAAAACTGTTTTTT.

This chain uses TRBV27 with TRBJ2-3; 7 nucleotides align to TRBD1. V was pared by 6 bases and J by 2 bases, with 8 bases of the junction left unmatched. Germline V lookup: CDR1 MNHEY, CDR2 SMNVEV (reference sequence). The CDR3 runs 15 residues. CDR3 bases: TGTGCCAGCAGCCACGAGGGGGCCCCCACAGATACGCAGTATTTT. Translated: CASSHEGAPTDTQYF.